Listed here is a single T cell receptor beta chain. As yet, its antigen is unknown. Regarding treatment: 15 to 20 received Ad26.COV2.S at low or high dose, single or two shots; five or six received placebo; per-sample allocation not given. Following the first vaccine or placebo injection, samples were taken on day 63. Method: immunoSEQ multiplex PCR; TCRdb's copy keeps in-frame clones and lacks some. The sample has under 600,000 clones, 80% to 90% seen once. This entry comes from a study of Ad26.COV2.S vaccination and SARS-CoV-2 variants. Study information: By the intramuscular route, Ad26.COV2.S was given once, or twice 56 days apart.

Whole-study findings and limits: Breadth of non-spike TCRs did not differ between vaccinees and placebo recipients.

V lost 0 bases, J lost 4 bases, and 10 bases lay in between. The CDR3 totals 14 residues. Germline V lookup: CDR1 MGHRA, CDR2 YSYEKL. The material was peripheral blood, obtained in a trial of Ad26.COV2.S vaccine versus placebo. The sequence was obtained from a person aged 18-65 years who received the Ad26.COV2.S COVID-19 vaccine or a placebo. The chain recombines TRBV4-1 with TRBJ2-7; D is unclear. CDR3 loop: CASSQENPEYEQYF. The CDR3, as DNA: TGCGCCAGCAGCCAAGAGAATCCAGAATACGAGCAGTACTTC.